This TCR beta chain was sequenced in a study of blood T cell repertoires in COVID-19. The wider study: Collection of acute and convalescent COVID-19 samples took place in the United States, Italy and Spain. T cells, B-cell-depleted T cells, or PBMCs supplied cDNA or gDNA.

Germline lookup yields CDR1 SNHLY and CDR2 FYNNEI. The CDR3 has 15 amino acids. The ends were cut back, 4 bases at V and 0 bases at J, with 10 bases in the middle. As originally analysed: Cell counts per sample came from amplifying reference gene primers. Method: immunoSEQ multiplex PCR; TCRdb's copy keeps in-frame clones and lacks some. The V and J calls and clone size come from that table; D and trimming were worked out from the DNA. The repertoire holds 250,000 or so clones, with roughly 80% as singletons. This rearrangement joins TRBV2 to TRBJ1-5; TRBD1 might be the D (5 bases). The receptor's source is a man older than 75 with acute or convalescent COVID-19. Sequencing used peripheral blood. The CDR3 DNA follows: TGTGCCAGCAGTGCGACAGTTAATAGCAATCAGCCCCAGCATTTT. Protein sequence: CASSATVNSNQPQHF.